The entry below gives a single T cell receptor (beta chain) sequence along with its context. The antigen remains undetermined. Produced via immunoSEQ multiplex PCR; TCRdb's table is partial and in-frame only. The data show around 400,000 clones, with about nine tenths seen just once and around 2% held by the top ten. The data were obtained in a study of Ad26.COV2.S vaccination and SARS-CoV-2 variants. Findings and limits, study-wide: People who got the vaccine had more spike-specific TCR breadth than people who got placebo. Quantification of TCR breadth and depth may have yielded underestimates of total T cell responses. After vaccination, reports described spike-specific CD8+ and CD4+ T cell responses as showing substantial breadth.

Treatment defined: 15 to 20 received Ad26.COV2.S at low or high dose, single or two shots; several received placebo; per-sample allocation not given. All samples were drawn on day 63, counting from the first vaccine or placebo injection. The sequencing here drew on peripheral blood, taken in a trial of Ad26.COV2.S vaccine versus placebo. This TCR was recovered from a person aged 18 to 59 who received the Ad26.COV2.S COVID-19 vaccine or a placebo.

The chain's CDR3 is CASSPGTDYGYTF. The CDR3 DNA sequence: TGTGCCAGCTCACCAGGGACGGACTATGGCTACACCTTC. The chain carries TRBV18 and TRBJ1-2, with a weak D call TRBD1 (5 bases). Per germline, CDR1 KGHSH and CDR2 LQKENI. V was pared by 2 bases and J by 3 bases, with 7 bases between. The CDR3 runs to 13 residues.